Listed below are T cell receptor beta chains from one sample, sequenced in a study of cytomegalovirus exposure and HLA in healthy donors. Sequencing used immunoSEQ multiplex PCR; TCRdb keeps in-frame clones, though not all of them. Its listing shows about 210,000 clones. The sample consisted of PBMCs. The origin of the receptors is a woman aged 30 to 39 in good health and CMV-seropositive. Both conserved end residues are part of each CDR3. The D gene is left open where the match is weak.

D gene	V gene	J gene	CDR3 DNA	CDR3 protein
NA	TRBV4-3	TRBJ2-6	TGCGCCAGCAGCCACTACAGGGAGACTGGGGCCAACGTCCTGACTTTC	CASSHYRETGANVLTF
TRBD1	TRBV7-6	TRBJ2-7	TGTGCCAGCAGCTTAGAGTCAGGGACAGGGGGCGTGAAGCAGTACTTC	CASSLESGTGGVKQYF
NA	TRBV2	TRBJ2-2	TGTGCCAGCAGAGGCAGCGAGGCCGGGGAGCTGTTTTTT	CASRGSEAGELFF
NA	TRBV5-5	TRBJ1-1	TGTGCCAGCAGCTTAGGGGTCACTGAAGCTTTCTTT	CASSLGVTEAFF
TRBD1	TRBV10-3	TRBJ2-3	TGTGCCATCAGTGGGGGGACAGGCGGCACAGATACGCAGTATTTT	CAISGGTGGTDTQYF
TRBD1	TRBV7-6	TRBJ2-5	TGTGCCAGCAGCGCCAGGGGGCAAGAGACCCAGTACTTC	CASSARGQETQYF
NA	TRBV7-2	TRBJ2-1	TGTGCCAGCAGCTCTATTAGGGGCTACTACAATGAGCAGTTCTTC	CASSSIRGYYNEQFF
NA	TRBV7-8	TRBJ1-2	TGTGCCAGCAGCTTAGAGCCACAGGTTGAAGAGTGGTATGGCTACACCTTC	CASSLEPQVEEWYGYTF
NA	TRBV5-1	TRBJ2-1	TGCGCCAGCAGCTACCAGGGGACGGATGAGCAGTTCTTC	CASSYQGTDEQFF
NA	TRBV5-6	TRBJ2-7	TGTGCCAGCAGCCGACAGTACGAGCAGTACTTC	CASSRQYEQYF
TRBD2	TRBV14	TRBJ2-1	TGTGCCAGCAGCCCCAGACTAGCGGGAGGCCCTGAGCAGTTCTTC	CASSPRLAGGPEQFF
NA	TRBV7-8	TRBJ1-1	TGTGCCAGCAGCTTAGAAGATGGGGAGAGAGCTTTCTTT	CASSLEDGERAFF
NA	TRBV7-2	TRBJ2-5	TGTGCCAGCAGCTTAGAGCGGCTAGCAGGTGGTAGAAAAGAGACCCAGTACTTC	CASSLERLAGGRKETQYF
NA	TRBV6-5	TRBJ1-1	TGTGCCAGCAGTTACGGGACACTGAACACTGAAGCTTTCTTT	CASSYGTLNTEAFF
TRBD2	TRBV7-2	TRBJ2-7	TGTGCCAGCAGCCCAGGGAAGGGACTACCCTACGAGCAGTACTTC	CASSPGKGLPYEQYF
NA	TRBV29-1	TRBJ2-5	TGCAGCGTTGCGACTATCCAAGAGACCCAGTACTTC	CSVATIQETQYF
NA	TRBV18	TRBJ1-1	TGTGCCAGCTCACCACCGTCAGGAAGGAACACTGAAGCTTTCTTT	CASSPPSGRNTEAFF
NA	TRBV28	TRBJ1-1	TGTGCCAGCAGTTTAGCGTCCGCTATGAACACTGAAGCTTTCTTT	CASSLASAMNTEAFF
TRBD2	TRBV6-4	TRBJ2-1	TGTGCCAGCAGTGACCGGCTAGCGGGAGGACGACTGTTCTTC	CASSDRLAGGRLFF
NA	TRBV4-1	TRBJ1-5	TGCGCCAGCAGCCAAGACGGGAGTAGGCCCCAGCATTTT	CASSQDGSRPQHF
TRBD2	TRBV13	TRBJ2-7	TGTGCCAGCAGCCGAGGACTAGTTGGGCGCGAGCAGTACTTC	CASSRGLVGREQYF
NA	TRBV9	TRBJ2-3	TGTGCCAGCAGCGCCCGGGACTTTGCAGATACGCAGTATTTT	CASSARDFADTQYF
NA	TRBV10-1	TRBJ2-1	TGCGCCAGCAGTGATCCGGGTGGCGACAATGAGCAGTTCTTC	CASSDPGGDNEQFF
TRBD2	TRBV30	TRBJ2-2	TGTGCCTGGAGTAGGGGCCGGGACTACTTCACCGGGGAGCTGTTTTTT	CAWSRGRDYFTGELFF
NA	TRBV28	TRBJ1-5	TGTGCCAGCAGTTTGTATGTGGGAGATAATCAGCCCCAGCATTTT	CASSLYVGDNQPQHF
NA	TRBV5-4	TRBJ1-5	TGTGCCAGCAGTAGGGGGGGGGCAGATCAGCCCCAGCATTTT	CASSRGGADQPQHF
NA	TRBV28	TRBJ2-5	TGTGCCAGCAGTTTGGGCGGGCGCCTCCAAGAGACCCAGTACTTC	CASSLGGRLQETQYF
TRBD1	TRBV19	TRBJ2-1	TGTGCCAGTAGTATAGATCACCGACAGGGTTGGAATGAGCAGTTCTTC	CASSIDHRQGWNEQFF
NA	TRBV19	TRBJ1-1	TGTGCCAGTAGTATTTATAACGGGAACACTGAAGCTTTCTTT	CASSIYNGNTEAFF
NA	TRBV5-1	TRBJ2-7	TGCGCCAGCAGAACAGGTCCAGGGTCCTACGAGCAGTACTTC	CASRTGPGSYEQYF
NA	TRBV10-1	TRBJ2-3	TGCGCCAGCAGTGAGGCGGGATACACAGATACGCAGTATTTT	CASSEAGYTDTQYF
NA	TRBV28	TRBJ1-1	TGTGCCAGCAGAGCCTACCTGAACACTGAAGCTTTCTTT	CASRAYLNTEAFF
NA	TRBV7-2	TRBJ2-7	TGTGCCAGCAGCTCCCCTACAGTCTACGAGCAGTACTTC	CASSSPTVYEQYF
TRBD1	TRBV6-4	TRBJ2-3	TGTGCCAGCAGTGACGGGACAGGTGCTACGCAGTATTTT	CASSDGTGATQYF
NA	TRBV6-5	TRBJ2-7	TGTGCCAGCAGCCTAACGGTGGGGGCCGAGCAGTACTTC	CASSLTVGAEQYF
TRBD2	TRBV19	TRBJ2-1	TGTGCCAGTAGGTTAAGCGGGAGAAGTTCCAATGAGCAGTTCTTC	CASRLSGRSSNEQFF
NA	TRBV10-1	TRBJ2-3	TGCGCCAGCAGGGACAGTGACACAGATACGCAGTATTTT	CASRDSDTDTQYF
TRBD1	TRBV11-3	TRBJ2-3	TGTGCCAGCAGCCGTGGACAGGCTACAGATACGCAGTATTTT	CASSRGQATDTQYF
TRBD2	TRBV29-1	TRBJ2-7	TGCAGCGTTGTTCCAGCGGGAGCCTACGAGCAGTACTTC	CSVVPAGAYEQYF
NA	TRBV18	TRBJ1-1	TGTGCCAGCTCACTACAGGGTATGAACACTGAAGCTTTCTTT	CASSLQGMNTEAFF
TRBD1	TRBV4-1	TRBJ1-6	TGCGCCAGCAGCCAAGATGGGGACAGCGATAATTCACCCCTCCACTTT	CASSQDGDSDNSPLHF
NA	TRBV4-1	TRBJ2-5	TGCGCCAGCAGCCAAGGGGTGGGGGGGGCGCGTGAGACCCAGTACTTC	CASSQGVGGARETQYF
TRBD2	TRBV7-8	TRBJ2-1	TGTGCCAGCAGCCCCGAGCGGGGGGTTTACAATGAGCAGTTCTTC	CASSPERGVYNEQFF
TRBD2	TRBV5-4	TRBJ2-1	TGTGCCAGCAGCGGAGGGACTAGCGCCTACAATGAGCAGTTCTTC	CASSGGTSAYNEQFF